This is a list of T cell receptor beta chains from one sample in a study of cytomegalovirus exposure and HLA in healthy donors. The method was immunoSEQ multiplex PCR; TCRdb's version includes in-frame clones alone and lacks a portion of them. The sample is made up of 200,000 to 250,000 clones, and the top ten hold roughly 1.2% of it. The specimen sequenced was PBMCs. These TCRs come from a girl aged 2 to 10 in good health and CMV-seropositive. Each CDR3 is given with its conserved first and last residue. The D gene is left open where the match is weak.

V gene	D gene	J gene	CDR3 protein	CDR3 DNA
TRBV7-9	TRBD2	TRBJ2-2	CASRRISGSFNTGELFF	TGTGCCAGCAGGAGGATAAGCGGGAGTTTTAACACCGGGGAGCTGTTTTTT
TRBV6-4	NA	TRBJ1-2	CASSDGTTGYTF	TGTGCCAGCAGTGACGGGACTACTGGCTACACCTTC
TRBV11-2	NA	TRBJ1-1	CASSLVVRGTEAFF	TGTGCCAGCAGCTTAGTAGTTCGTGGCACTGAAGCTTTCTTT
TRBV20-1	NA	TRBJ2-1	CSARRLEQFF	TGCAGTGCTAGGCGACTAGAGCAGTTCTTC
TRBV6-5	NA	TRBJ1-2	CASSPDSYGYTF	TGTGCCAGCAGCCCAGACAGCTATGGCTACACCTTC
TRBV2	TRBD1	TRBJ1-4	CASTLTGRNEKLFF	TGTGCCAGCACCTTGACAGGGAGGAATGAAAAACTGTTTTTT
TRBV9	NA	TRBJ1-1	CASSVQTDTEAFF	TGTGCCAGCAGCGTTCAGACAGATACTGAAGCTTTCTTT
TRBV6-5	NA	TRBJ2-7	CASSYSVASSYEQYF	TGTGCCAGCAGTTACTCGGTCGCCAGCTCCTACGAGCAGTACTTC
TRBV5-1	TRBD2	TRBJ2-3	CASSLEASGNTDTQYF	TGCGCCAGCAGCTTGGAGGCTAGCGGAAACACAGATACGCAGTATTTT
TRBV5-4	TRBD2	TRBJ2-7	CASSPRLLAGAPEQYF	TGTGCCAGCAGTCCGAGATTACTAGCGGGAGCCCCCGAGCAGTACTTC
TRBV5-6	NA	TRBJ2-3	CASFRSRDTDTQYF	TGTGCCAGCTTTCGGTCTCGGGACACAGATACGCAGTATTTT
TRBV29-1	NA	TRBJ2-1	CSVEDPSRRGQTHNEQFF	TGCAGCGTTGAAGATCCCTCGAGGCGGGGCCAAACCCACAATGAGCAGTTCTTC
TRBV27	NA	TRBJ2-7	CASIDKLAGPGPYEQYF	TGTGCCAGCATAGATAAATTGGCGGGGCCAGGGCCCTACGAGCAGTACTTC
TRBV10-3	TRBD1	TRBJ1-1	CAIRSTGLTEAFF	TGTGCCATCAGGTCGACAGGGCTCACTGAAGCTTTCTTT
TRBV6-6	NA	TRBJ2-2	CASRRTGFAGELFF	TGTGCCAGCAGGCGCACAGGGTTCGCCGGGGAGCTGTTTTTT